This T cell receptor (beta chain) was sequenced in a study of blood T cell repertoires in COVID-19 (dated by TCRdb to the early 2020s). As for the study more broadly: Samples from collaborators originated in the United States, Italy and Spain and spanned both the acute and convalescent phases of COVID-19. Samples came from the ongoing ImmuneRACE study (first 160 participants) plus 1,254 subjects from 6 global collaborators. The repertoires were released in a freely available public database meant as a resource for research on the immune response to SARS-CoV-2. Where available, HLA class I and class II types were obtained from metadata supplied by the sample provider rather than from assay-based typing. The sample metadata nearly always contained a de-identified subject ID, COVID-19 status, age in years and sex. The dataset comprised deeply sampled blood TCRbeta repertoires from subjects exposed to, actively infected with, or recovered from COVID-19. The prospective study material was composed of cDNA or gDNA derived from T cells, B-cell-depleted T cells, or PBMCs. The paper as a whole reports these results and caveats: The quantity of clinical and demographic metadata differed by source and by participant and was supplied without curation.

CDR1 and CDR2 are drawn from the germline V gene: SGHTA, FQGNSA. The CDR3 numbers 16 residues from cysteine through phenylalanine. The retained sequence is limited to the CDR3, 48 bases, with the frame set at the first base. The germline V and J ends show losses of 1 base and 1 base respectively, and no gene match explains 3 bases of the junction. The immunoSEQ Assay, a bias-controlled multiplex PCR, was used to amplify TCRbeta CDR3 regions from genomic DNA. Regarding the original processing steps: The number of nucleated cells in each sample was estimated from the amplification of reference gene primers within the assay. To quantify the absolute abundance of each unique TCRbeta CDR3 rearrangement, sequence reads were collapsed and filtered. For each sample, productive Simpson clonality was calculated as the square root of Simpson's diversity index over productive rearrangements. As stored in TCRdb, this immuneACCESS dataset retains in-frame rearrangements with V and J assigned. A fraction of the clones does not appear; measured against another copy, unresolved V genes explain less than half of the discrepancy, and the remainder lacks a known reason. The V and J calls and the clone size are those of that table, but D and trimming were determined from the DNA. The sample data list fewer than 250,000 clones, and around 88% of these were observed just once. Roughly 15% of the sample is in the top ten clones.

Of note for this clone: Which antigen it targets is not known. No per-base quality is available; no much larger clone lies one base away.

In the prospective study, participants were roughly 18 to 90 years old, resided in approximately 22 geographic areas of the United States, and were enrolled through a virtual design. In the prospective study, cohorts were assigned on the basis of participant-reported clinical history obtained from a screening survey and a study questionnaire. Each participant in the prospective study had whole blood, serum and a nasopharyngeal or oropharyngeal swab collected by mobile phlebotomists. Over an approximately 2-month period, participants in the prospective study had the option of providing additional blood draws and questionnaires. Prospective study blood samples were shipped either frozen or at room temperature before DNA extraction.

What was sequenced was PBMCs or T cells enriched from blood (not recorded which). This TCR was sampled from a woman between 45 and 65 years old with acute COVID-19. The V and J genes are TRBV7-2 and TRBJ2-2, with 7 middle bases fitting TRBD2. The nucleotide sequence reads as follows: TGTGCCAGCAGCTTAGGAGCTAGCGGGAACACCGGGGAGCTGTTTTTT. Its coded protein is CASSLGASGNTGELFF.